The rows below give T cell receptor beta chains drawn from one sample of a study of graft-versus-host responses after intestinal transplantation. Sequenced by immunoSEQ multiplex PCR; TCRdb stores in-frame clones only, minus some. Among over 65,000 clones listed, 80% to 95% were seen once. What these receptors recognize is not known. This material consisted of unstimulated CD8+ T cells sorted from spleen or lymph node cells, taken before transplant. All receptors derive from a human donor who was the organ donor for an intestinal transplant. Each CDR3 is given with its conserved first and last residue. The D gene is left open where the match is weak. Clone size is shown for a subset of rows, as once, few, many or a class of expanded clone.

TRBV19	.	.	TRBJ1-1	CASSIVGSARTEAFF	TGTGCCAGTAGTATAGTCGGCAGTGCGAGGACTGAAGCTTTCTTT
TRBV27	.	TRBD2	TRBJ2-7	CASSLLYAREGIPYEQYF	TGTGCCAGCAGTTTACTCTACGCGCGGGAGGGCATTCCCTACGAGCAGTACTTC
TRBV27	.	.	TRBJ2-7	CASSCGSCYEQYF	TGTGCCAGCAGTTGCGGATCCTGTTACGAGCAGTACTTC
TRBV20-1	few	.	TRBJ2-7	CSASWGGEQYF	TGCAGTGCTAGTTGGGGAGGCGAGCAGTACTTC
TRBV19	.	.	TRBJ2-5	CASSLGSERQETQYF	TGTGCCAGTAGTTTGGGGTCGGAGAGGCAAGAGACCCAGTACTTC
TRBV5-5	.	.	TRBJ2-7	CASSLQGSSSYEQYF	TGTGCCAGCAGCTTGCAGGGCTCGAGCTCCTACGAGCAGTACTTC
TRBV10-2	few	.	TRBJ1-4	CASSEGVGLGEKLFF	TGCGCCAGCAGTGAGGGGGTGGGGCTAGGTGAAAAACTGTTTTTT
TRBV11-2	.	.	TRBJ2-7	CASSFRYEQYF	TGTGCCAGCAGCTTCAGGTACGAGCAGTACTTC
TRBV9	.	TRBD2	TRBJ2-1	CASSRSHTSGPWYEQFF	TGTGCCAGCAGCCGAAGCCATACTAGCGGCCCGTGGTATGAGCAGTTCTTC
TRBV7-9	.	.	TRBJ2-3	CASSFPRRLNPTPDTQYF	TGTGCCAGCAGCTTCCCCCGGAGACTTAATCCCACGCCAGATACGCAGTATTTT
TRBV7-9	.	TRBD2	TRBJ2-7	CASSLLGLAGDEQYF	TGTGCCAGCAGCTTACTCGGACTAGCGGGAGACGAGCAGTACTTC
TRBV11-3	.	.	TRBJ2-7	CASSLISIRGEQYF	TGTGCCAGCAGCTTAATAAGTATAAGAGGCGAGCAGTACTTC
TRBV7-6	once	.	TRBJ1-3	CASSLSPDGVAVSGNTIYF	TGTGCCAGCAGCTTATCGCCTGATGGGGTAGCCGTCTCTGGAAACACCATATATTTT
TRBV15	.	TRBD2	TRBJ2-1	CATSRGAGGNYNEQFF	TGTGCCACCAGCAGAGGGGCGGGGGGGAACTACAATGAGCAGTTCTTC
TRBV11-3	.	.	TRBJ2-5	CASSPPGSWTEQETQYF	TGTGCCAGCAGCCCGCCCGGCTCCTGGACGGAACAAGAGACCCAGTACTTC
TRBV9	.	TRBD2	TRBJ2-7	CASSATGLATYEQYF	TGTGCCAGCAGCGCGACGGGACTAGCGACTTACGAGCAGTACTTC
TRBV29-1	.	.	TRBJ1-1	CSEWGCPPNEAFF	TGCAGCGAATGGGGGTGCCCGCCCAATGAAGCTTTCTTT
TRBV11-2	.	.	TRBJ1-2	CASSPDKNYGYTF	TGTGCCAGCAGCCCAGACAAGAACTATGGCTACACCTTC
TRBV7-3	.	.	TRBJ2-7	CASSLTGSTEQYF	TGTGCCAGCAGCCTTACAGGGTCAACCGAGCAGTACTTC
TRBV2	.	.	TRBJ2-5	CASSEVVAGGGQETQYF	TGTGCCAGCAGTGAAGTGGTGGCAGGGGGAGGCCAAGAGACCCAGTACTTC
TRBV6-9	once	.	TRBJ1-1	CASKEVENTEAFF	TGTGCCAGCAAAGAGGTGGAGAACACTGAAGCTTTCTTT
TRBV13	once	.	TRBJ2-5	CASSSRTVGQETQYF	TGTGCCAGCAGCTCCCGGACAGTAGGCCAAGAGACCCAGTACTTC
TRBV23-1	.	.	TRBJ2-7	CASSPGVF	TGCGCCAGCAGTCCTGGGGTCTTC
TRBV18	.	.	TRBJ1-3	CASSPPQSSGNTIYF	TGTGCCAGCTCCCCCCCCCAAAGCTCTGGAAACACCATATATTTT